The rows below give T cell receptor beta chains drawn from one sample of a study of Ad26.COV2.S vaccination and SARS-CoV-2 variants. Libraries were prepared by immunoSEQ multiplex PCR; TCRdb keeps only in-frame clonotypes and omits some of them. The table lists around 400,000 clones, roughly 90% of them singletons. The sample in question was peripheral blood, obtained in a trial of Ad26.COV2.S vaccine versus placebo. Source of these receptors: a person between 18 and 65 years old who received the Ad26.COV2.S COVID-19 vaccine or a placebo. Each CDR3 is given with its conserved first and last residue. A D gene is named only where the DNA matches it firmly. Size is omitted from some rows. Given values are once, few, many or a class for expanded clones.

V gene	D gene	clone size	J gene	CDR3 protein
TRBV7-9	TRBD2	-	TRBJ2-3	CASSRPPGTSPQYF
TRBV29-1	-	-	TRBJ1-1	CSVRRATENTEAFF
TRBV5-1	-	-	TRBJ1-3	CASSSDSSGNTIYF
TRBV11-2	-	-	TRBJ2-5	CASSLAGGGHQETQYF
TRBV24-1	-	-	TRBJ2-1	CATSEEKSSYNEQFF
TRBV14	-	-	TRBJ1-1	CASSPHRVGAFF
TRBV3-1/TRBV3-2	-	once	TRBJ1-1	CASSQTGMGTEAFF
TRBV6-4	-	few	TRBJ2-3	CASSDSGGAGTDTQYF
TRBV5-5	-	-	TRBJ1-5	CASSPDGKQPQHF
TRBV19	TRBD2	few	TRBJ2-3	CASSIGAVLAGDTQYF
TRBV30	-	-	TRBJ1-5	CAWSSGINQPQHF
TRBV5-1	-	-	TRBJ2-6	CASSLYRTGANVLTF
TRBV11-3	-	-	TRBJ2-7	CASSLGASGLYEQYF
TRBV30	-	-	TRBJ1-3	CAWGGSGNTIYF
TRBV24-1	-	-	TRBJ2-5	CATSDFGQGGAETQYF
TRBV28	-	-	TRBJ1-4	CASRGELPSEKLFF
TRBV24-1	TRBD2	-	TRBJ2-1	CATSDRAGGPSILNEQFF
TRBV7-2	-	-	TRBJ2-7	CASSLEGREGYEQYF
TRBV7-9	-	-	TRBJ2-1	CASSSPTGAGPINEQFF
TRBV7-6	-	-	TRBJ2-3	CASSLGGDSADTQYF
TRBV10-3	-	-	TRBJ1-4	CAISTRSGANEKLFF
TRBV18	TRBD1	-	TRBJ2-7	CASSLRTGGTYEQYF
TRBV23-1	-	-	TRBJ2-4	CASSRDPTKNIQYF
TRBV5-6	TRBD2	once	TRBJ2-5	CASSGTSGQETQYF
TRBV4-1	-	once	TRBJ1-1	CASSQIMNTEAFF
TRBV2	-	-	TRBJ1-2	CASSESTVFGYTF
TRBV6-5	-	-	TRBJ2-3	CASSQQGGSTDTQYF
TRBV7-9	TRBD1	-	TRBJ2-1	CASSPGPGQGGDEQFF
TRBV24-1	-	-	TRBJ2-1	CATSDSNPGVFSYNEQFF
TRBV6-1	-	-	TRBJ2-7	CASSEVNSGAYEQYF
TRBV10-3	-	-	TRBJ2-2	CAISESGGSDTGELFF
TRBV7-9	-	-	TRBJ1-2	CASSLEGVGYGYTF
TRBV5-6	-	-	TRBJ2-7	CASSQTRGGEQYF
TRBV24-1	TRBD2	-	TRBJ2-7	CATSERLAGPAGEQYF
TRBV12-3/TRBV12-4	TRBD2	-	TRBJ2-7	CASSLTSGLEQYF
TRBV28	-	-	TRBJ1-1	CASSLLQGQAFF
TRBV5-5	TRBD2	-	TRBJ2-7	CASSSRLAGAFYEQYF
TRBV4-1	TRBD1	-	TRBJ2-7	CASSLPSGTGVYEQYF
TRBV27	-	-	TRBJ2-7	CASSLKYRSYEQYF
TRBV19	-	-	TRBJ1-2	CASSTNSRQGYTF
TRBV28	-	-	TRBJ2-1	CASSSGGTYNEQFF
TRBV15	-	-	TRBJ2-1	CATSRDSSAYNEQFF
TRBV2	-	-	TRBJ2-5	CASSRQGGETQYF
TRBV29-1	TRBD2	-	TRBJ2-5	CSVALAGPQETQYF
TRBV30	-	-	TRBJ1-1	CAWSVRGNTEAFF
TRBV18	-	-	TRBJ1-6	CASSPDGGRVPLHF
TRBV7-2	-	once	TRBJ1-2	CASSLALGGSGYGYTF
TRBV20-1	-	once	TRBJ1-4	CSARDEKLFF
TRBV28	-	-	TRBJ2-2	CASSSPGGRGTGELFF
TRBV11-3	TRBD1	-	TRBJ2-7	CASSLDRGREQYF
TRBV28	-	-	TRBJ1-1	CASIIGGGTEAFF
TRBV11-3	-	-	TRBJ2-3	CASSLGTSGSTDTQYF
TRBV6-5	-	-	TRBJ2-1	CASSYSPKIHNEQFF
TRBV7-2	TRBD1	-	TRBJ2-5	CASSRTGQETQYF
TRBV20-1	-	-	TRBJ2-3	CSAVNRDTQYF